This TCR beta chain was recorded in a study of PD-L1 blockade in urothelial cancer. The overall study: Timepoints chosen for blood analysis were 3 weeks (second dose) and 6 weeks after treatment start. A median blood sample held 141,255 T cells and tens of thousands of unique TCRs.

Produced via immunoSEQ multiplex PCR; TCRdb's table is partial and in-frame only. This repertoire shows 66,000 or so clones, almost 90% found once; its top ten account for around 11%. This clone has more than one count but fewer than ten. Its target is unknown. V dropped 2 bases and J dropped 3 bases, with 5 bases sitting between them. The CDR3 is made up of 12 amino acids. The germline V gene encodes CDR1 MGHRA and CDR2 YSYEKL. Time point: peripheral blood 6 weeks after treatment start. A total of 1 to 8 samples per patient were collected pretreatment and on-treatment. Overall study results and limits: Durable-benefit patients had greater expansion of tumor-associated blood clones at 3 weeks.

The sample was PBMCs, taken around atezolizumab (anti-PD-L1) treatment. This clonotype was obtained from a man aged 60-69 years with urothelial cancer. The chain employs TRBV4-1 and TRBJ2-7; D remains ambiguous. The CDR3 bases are TGCGCCAGCAGCCAAACCGGCTACGAGCAGTACTTC. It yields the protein CASSQTGYEQYF.